Each of the 21 T cell receptor beta chains below was sequenced from the same sample in a study of blood T cell repertoires in COVID-19. Clones were sequenced by immunoSEQ multiplex PCR, and TCRdb holds only the in-frame ones, with some missing. The data hold around 44,000 clones, with approximately 92% observed a single time. Sequences were obtained from peripheral blood. These receptors originate from a human donor in a cohort sampled during active COVID-19.

This clone was seen only a few times. The chain uses TRBV12-5 and TRBJ1-5, with unresolved D. From germline, CDR1 is LGHNT and CDR2 FRNRAP. The germline V and J ends were trimmed by 1 base and 5 bases, with 6 bases remaining between them. CDR3 length equals 13 residues. The DNA of the CDR3 is TGTGCTAGTGGTTTGGCGGGATATCAGCCCCAGCATTTT. Protein sequence: CASGLAGYQPQHF.

The chain joins TRBV15 to TRBJ2-2; D is unresolved. Trimming cost V 0 bases and J 9 bases, with 14 bases left between them. CDR1 LNHNV and CDR2 YYDKDF come from the germline V gene (reference sequence). The CDR3 length is 15 residues. The DNA for the CDR3 is TGTGCCACCAGCAGAGATCTGTCAAACAAAAGGGAGCTGTTTTTT. Residues: CATSRDLSNKRELFF. Full variable domain (remainder filled in from reference TRBV15 and TRBJ2-2): DAMVIQNPRYQVTQFGKPVTLSCSQTLNHNVMYWYQQKSSQAPKLLFHYYDKDFNNEADTPDNFQSRRPNTSFCFLDIRSPGLGDTAMYLCATSRDLSNKRELFFGEGSRLTVL.

This clone was seen a single time. This chain uses TRBV7-9 with TRBJ2-2; possibly TRBD2 for D (5 bases). V lost 5 bases and J 5 bases, leaving 24 bases between the germline ends. The CDR3 extends over 18 amino acids. Germline V gene lookup returns CDR1 SEHNR and CDR2 FQNEAQ (reference sequence). In nucleotides, the CDR3 is TGTGCCAGCAGCATCCGCCTTAGGGAGCTGACAATGACCGGGGAGCTGTTTTTT. Translated: CASSIRLRELTMTGELFF.

The J gene is TRBJ1-6, the V gene TRBV30, with D hard to call. The CDR3 covers 15 residues. CDR1 and CDR2 from the germline V gene are GTSNPN and SVGIG (reference sequence). Trimming took off 0 bases at V and 8 bases at J, with 14 bases between the two ends. The CDR3 region is CAWSVLSGSDSPLHF. The CDR3 nucleotides are TGTGCCTGGAGTGTATTGTCGGGTTCAGATTCACCCCTCCACTTT.

The chain combines TRBV7-2 with TRBJ1-2; possible D gene TRBD1, 5 bases. Germline V gene lookup returns CDR1 SGHTA and CDR2 FQGNSA. This CDR3 has 12 amino acids. Trimming pared 8 bases from V and 8 bases from J, leaving 15 bases between. DNA of the CDR3: TGTGCCAGCTCTGAACTCCAGGGCGGCTACACCTTC. Translation: CASSELQGGYTF.

J is TRBJ1-5 and V is TRBV5-6; tentatively, D is TRBD1 (5 bases). This CDR3 comprises 15 residues. The germline V and J ends were trimmed by 0 bases and 3 bases, with 10 bases remaining between them. Germline V gene sequence: CDR1 SGHDT, CDR2 YYEEEE. The CDR3 DNA reads as TGTGCCAGCAGCTTGGGTCAGGGAAACAATCAGCCCCAGCATTTT. This gives the protein CASSLGQGNNQPQHF.

This chain connects TRBV10-3 to TRBJ1-4; weak D call: TRBD1 (5 bases). CDR1 is ENHRY and CDR2 is SYGVKD in the germline V gene. Trimming left V 5 bases short and J 5 bases short, with 15 bases between. The CDR3 contains 15 residues. DNA for the CDR3: TGTGCCATCAGTTCAGTTCCTCCAGGGAATGAAAAACTGTTTTTT. Translated, it gives CAISSVPPGNEKLFF.

The chain combines TRBV6-2 or TRBV6-3 with TRBJ2-3, with 13 bases matching TRBD2. After removal of 5 bases from V and 1 base from J, the junction contained 3 bases not matched to a gene. The germline gives CDR1 MNHEY, CDR2 SVGEGT. This CDR3 is 16 amino acids long. CDR3 bases: TGTGCCAGCAGTAGGGGACTAGCGGGGCGCACAGATACGCAGTATTTT. It encodes CASSRGLAGRTDTQYF.

The CDR3 bases are TGCGCCAGCAGAGGGGACAGGGGATACACTGAAGCTTTCTTT. Amino acids: CASRGDRGYTEAFF. The genes are TRBV10-2 and TRBJ1-1, with TRBD1 matching 10 bases. The CDR3 covers 14 residues. Per germline, CDR1 WSHSY and CDR2 SAAADI. The trim removed 6 bases at V and 3 bases at J, leaving 4 bases unmatched.

The chain combines TRBV11-2 with TRBJ2-7; TRBD1 aligns across 12 bases. Trimming at V came to 5 bases and at J to 2 bases, leaving 7 bases not matched to a gene. The CDR3 length is 16 residues. Per germline, CDR1 SGHAT and CDR2 FQNNGV. CDR3 coding DNA: TGTGCCAGCAGCACCGCCGGGACAGGGGGCCCCTACGAGCAGTACTTC. Amino acids: CASSTAGTGGPYEQYF.

The V call is TRBV30, the J call TRBJ2-3; D might be TRBD2 (5 bases). Germline V gene sequence: CDR1 GTSNPN, CDR2 SVGIG (reference sequence). V was cut by 2 bases and J by 3 bases, with 27 bases left in between. The CDR3 is 19 residues long. The CDR3 here is CAWSLGPIGRTRATDTQYF. The CDR3 DNA reads TGTGCCTGGAGTCTTGGTCCCATTGGCCGGACGAGGGCGACAGATACGCAGTATTTT.

The chain combines TRBV2 with TRBJ2-6, with D possibly matching TRBD2 (5 bases). This CDR3 is built from 14 residues. Germline assignment: CDR1 SNHLY and CDR2 FYNNEI. V lost 6 bases to trimming and J lost 5 bases, with 11 bases between them. CDR3 in amino acids: CASRREVRANVLTF. DNA for the CDR3: TGTGCCAGCAGACGGGAAGTGAGGGCCAACGTCCTGACTTTC. The variable domain in full, with the rest retrieved from reference TRBV2 and TRBJ2-6, is EPEVTQTPSHQVTQMGQEVILRCVPISNHLYFYWYRQILGQKVEFLVSFYNNEISEKSEIFDDQFSVERPDGSNFTLKIRSTKLEDSAMYFCASRREVRANVLTFGAGSRLTVL.

The table lists this clone with a count of one. The chain carries TRBV7-9 and TRBJ2-1; a weak D match, TRBD2 (6 bases). Germline lookup yields CDR1 SEHNR and CDR2 FQNEAQ (reference sequence). V gave up 0 bases and J gave up 8 bases, with 14 bases separating them. CDR3 length: 15 residues. As DNA, the CDR3 is TGTGCCAGCAGCTTAGCGCAGCGGGCAACCGATGAGCAGTTCTTC. Its translation: CASSLAQRATDEQFF.

The J gene is TRBJ2-5, the V gene TRBV3-1 (or the pseudogene TRBV3-2), with 13 nucleotides matching TRBD2. Trimming at V came to 0 bases and at J to 9 bases, leaving 4 bases not matched to a gene. CDR3 size: 15 residues. Germline CDR1 LGHDT, CDR2 YNNKEL (reference sequence). CDR3 nucleotides: TGTGCCAGCAGCCAAGAAGGACTAGCGGGAGCGTCCCAGTACTTC. It specifies CASSQEGLAGASQYF.

A single count supports this clone. The rearrangement uses TRBV4-3 and TRBJ2-5, with D maybe TRBD2 (5 bases). CDR3 length: 13 amino acids. Trimming left V 1 base short and J 5 bases short, with 8 bases between. Germline V CDR1 and CDR2: LGHNA, YSLEER. CDR3 sequence: CASSQAGFETQYF. In DNA form, the CDR3 reads TGCGCCAGCAGCCAAGCGGGGTTTGAGACCCAGTACTTC.

This clone was seen just once. The chain carries TRBV30 and TRBJ1-5; D unresolved. V was cut by 0 bases and J by 3 bases, with 6 bases left in between. Germline CDR1 and CDR2: GTSNPN and SVGIG (reference sequence). CDR3 length equals 13 residues. DNA of the CDR3: TGTGCCTGGAGTGTACAGAACAATCAGCCCCAGCATTTT. This sequence encodes CAWSVQNNQPQHF.

The chain employs TRBV2 and TRBJ1-1, with D maybe TRBD1 (6 bases). The germline V gene encodes CDR1 SNHLY and CDR2 FYNNEI. Trimming removed 8 bases from V and 2 bases from J, with 9 bases in between. This CDR3 is built from 12 residues. Here the CDR3 DNA reads TGTGCCAGCGGACAGTTCAACACTGAAGCTTTCTTT. Its protein product is CASGQFNTEAFF. Full variable domain (outside the CDR3, taken from reference TRBV2 and TRBJ1-1): EPEVTQTPSHQVTQMGQEVILRCVPISNHLYFYWYRQILGQKVEFLVSFYNNEISEKSEIFDDQFSVERPDGSNFTLKIRSTKLEDSAMYFCASGQFNTEAFFGQGTRLTVV.

This chain links TRBV6-6 with TRBJ1-5, with D unclear. Germline CDR1 MNHNY, CDR2 SVGAGI (reference sequence). The CDR3 loop spans 12 amino acids. V gave up 0 bases and J gave up 11 bases, with 8 bases separating them. CDR3 nucleotide sequence: TGTGCCAGCAGTTACTCGGAAGGAGCCCAGCATTTT. Its translation: CASSYSEGAQHF.

The CDR3 protein is CASSPEWGDQPQHF. The DNA of the CDR3 is TGTGCCAGCTCACCTGAATGGGGGGATCAGCCCCAGCATTTT. J is TRBJ1-5 and V is TRBV18, with a weak D call TRBD1 (5 bases). This CDR3 has 14 amino acids. With 3 bases removed from V and 5 bases from J, the gap between germline ends came to 11 bases. The germline V gene has CDR1 KGHSH and CDR2 LQKENI. The variable domain in full, completed from reference TRBV18 and TRBJ1-5, reads NAGVMQNPRHLVRRRGQEARLRCSPMKGHSHVYWYRQLPEEGLKFMVYLQKENIIDESGMPKERFSAEFPKEGPSILRIQQVVRGDSAAYFCASSPEWGDQPQHFGDGTRLSIL.

The chain uses TRBV9 and TRBJ1-1, with D perhaps matching TRBD1 (6 bases). The V and J ends lost 7 bases and 0 bases respectively, with 10 bases between them. In germline, CDR1 is SGDLS, CDR2 YYNGEE. There are 13 residues in the CDR3. CDR3 amino acids: CASGGGVNTEAFF. The CDR3 coding sequence is TGTGCCAGCGGAGGGGGGGTGAACACTGAAGCTTTCTTT. The full variable domain, in which reference TRBV9 and TRBJ1-1 provide the parts outside the CDR3, is DSGVTQTPKHLITATGQRVTLRCSPRSGDLSVYWYQQSLDQGLQFLIQYYNGEERAKGNILERFSAQQFPDLHSELNLSSLELGDSALYFCASGGGVNTEAFFGQGTRLTVV.

The chain links TRBV6-5 to TRBJ2-2; D is unclear. Germline V gene lookup returns CDR1 MNHEY and CDR2 SVGAGI. This CDR3 has 13 residues. The V and J ends lost 6 bases and 7 bases respectively, with 12 bases between them. The CDR3 here is CASSYRLSGELFF. DNA for the CDR3: TGTGCCAGCAGCTACCGTCTCAGCGGGGAGCTGTTTTTT.